Sequencing of this T cell receptor beta chain was carried out in a study of shared clonotypes between healthy human individuals. Study at large: Each donor's CD8 memory used one plate, CD8 naive two, each CD4 subset three. Study-wide results and limits: Researchers found naive subsets generally carried larger estimated richness than memory subsets. Generation probabilities of non-shared clonotypes were lower (relative to those shared by all four donors).

This table comes from immunoSEQ multiplex PCR, and its TCRdb copy is limited to in-frame clones, with some not included. This sample has a few million clones, with more than 85% found just once. About this clone itself: Antigen specificity is unknown.

This TCR derives from a man younger than 30 in good health. Some clones in this sample may be carry-over from other donors' samples. The sample comprised naive CD4+ T cells from PBMCs. Subset in this sample: CD45RA+ positively selected.

In DNA form, the CDR3 reads TGTGCCAGCAGTGAAGGGCAGTATTTT. Protein: CASSEGQYF. This chain connects TRBV6-1 to TRBJ2-3; D unclear. Germline V gene lookup returns CDR1 MNHNS and CDR2 SASEGT. The CDR3 contains 9 residues. Trimming pared 1 base from V and 11 bases from J, leaving 1 base between.